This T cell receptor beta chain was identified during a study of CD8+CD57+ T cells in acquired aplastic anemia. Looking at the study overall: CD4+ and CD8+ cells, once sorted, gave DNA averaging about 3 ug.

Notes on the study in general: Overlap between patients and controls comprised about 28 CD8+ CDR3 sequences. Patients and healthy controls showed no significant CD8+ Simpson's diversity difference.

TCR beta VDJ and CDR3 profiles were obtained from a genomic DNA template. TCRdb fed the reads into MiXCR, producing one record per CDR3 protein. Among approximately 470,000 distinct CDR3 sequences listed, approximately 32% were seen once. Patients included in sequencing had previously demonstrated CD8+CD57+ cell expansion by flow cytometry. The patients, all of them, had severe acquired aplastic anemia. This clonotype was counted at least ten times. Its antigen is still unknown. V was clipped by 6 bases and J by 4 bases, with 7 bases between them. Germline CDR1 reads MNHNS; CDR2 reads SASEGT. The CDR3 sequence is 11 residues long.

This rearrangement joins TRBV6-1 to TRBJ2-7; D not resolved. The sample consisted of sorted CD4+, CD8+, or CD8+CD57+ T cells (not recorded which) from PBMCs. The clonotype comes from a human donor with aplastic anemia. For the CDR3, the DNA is TGTGCCAGCAGAGAACTATACGAGCAGTACTTC. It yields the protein CASRELYEQYF.